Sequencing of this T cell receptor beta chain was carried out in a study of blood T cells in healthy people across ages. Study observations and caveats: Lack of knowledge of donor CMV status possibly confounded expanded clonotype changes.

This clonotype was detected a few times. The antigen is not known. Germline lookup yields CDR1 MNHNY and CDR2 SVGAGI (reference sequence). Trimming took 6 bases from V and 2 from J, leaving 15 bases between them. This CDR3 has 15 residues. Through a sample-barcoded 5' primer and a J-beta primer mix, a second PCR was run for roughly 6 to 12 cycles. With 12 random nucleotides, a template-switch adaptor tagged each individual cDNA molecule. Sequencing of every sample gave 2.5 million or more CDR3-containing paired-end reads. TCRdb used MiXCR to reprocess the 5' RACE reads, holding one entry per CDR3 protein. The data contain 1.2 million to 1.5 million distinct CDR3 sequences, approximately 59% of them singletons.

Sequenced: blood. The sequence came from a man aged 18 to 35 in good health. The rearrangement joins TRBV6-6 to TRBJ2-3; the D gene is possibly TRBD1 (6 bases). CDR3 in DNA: TGTGCCAGCAGACCCCAGGGGATAACCACAGATACGCAGTATTTT. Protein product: CASRPQGITTDTQYF.